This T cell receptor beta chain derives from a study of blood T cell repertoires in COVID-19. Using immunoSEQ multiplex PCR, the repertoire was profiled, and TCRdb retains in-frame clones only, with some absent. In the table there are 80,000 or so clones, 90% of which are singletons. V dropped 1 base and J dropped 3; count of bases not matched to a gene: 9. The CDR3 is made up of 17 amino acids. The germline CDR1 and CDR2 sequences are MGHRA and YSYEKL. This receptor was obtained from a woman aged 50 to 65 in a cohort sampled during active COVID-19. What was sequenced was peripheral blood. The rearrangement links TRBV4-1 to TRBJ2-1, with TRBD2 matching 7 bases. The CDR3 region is CASSQVDLGLSYNEQFF. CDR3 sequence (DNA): TGCGCCAGCAGCCAAGTCGACTTGGGACTAAGCTACAATGAGCAGTTCTTC.